The 24 T cell receptor beta chains presented below share a single source sample, sequenced in a study of T cells in Graves' hyperthyroidism and ophthalmopathy. TCR beta CDR3 sequences were amplified from RNA transcripts. HTBI primers were used for first-round RT-PCR of the TCR CDR3. One entry per CDR3 protein, called by TCRdb with MiXCR from the multiplex PCR reads. The table lists 310,000 or so distinct CDR3 sequences, 15% to 20% of them singletons. The sequenced sample consisted of blood. These TCRs come from a woman in her sixties or seventies with Graves' ophthalmopathy.

This clonotype was seen more than once but under ten times. The chain has TRBV19 and TRBJ2-7; 8 bases are a match to TRBD2. The CDR3 totals 16 residues. In germline, CDR1 is LNHDA, CDR2 SQIVND (reference sequence). V trimming: 6 bases; J trimming: 0 bases; junction bases outside the gene matches: 10. Here the CDR3 DNA reads TGTGCCAGTAGCCCAGCGGGGGCTCTCGTCTCCTACGAGCAGTACTTC. This translates into CASSPAGALVSYEQYF. Supplemented by reference TRBV19 and TRBJ2-7, the full variable domain reads DGGITQSPKYLFRKEGQNVTLSCEQNLNHDAMYWYRQDPGQGLRLIYYSQIVNDFQKGDIAEGYSVSREKKESFPLTVTSAQKNPTAFYLCASSPAGALVSYEQYFGPGTRLTVT.

CDR3 protein: CASSLLPAETQYF. The CDR3 DNA reads TGCGCCAGCAGCTTGTTACCCGCCGAGACCCAGTACTTC. V and J are TRBV5-1 and TRBJ2-5, with D unclear. The CDR3 is 13 residues long. Germline V gene data show CDR1 as SGHRS and CDR2 as YFSETQ. Trimming left V 1 base short and J 5 bases short, with 9 bases between.

The V and J genes are TRBV28 and TRBJ2-7; 10 nucleotides match TRBD1. With 5 bases clipped from V and 4 bases from J, the junction kept 5 bases outside the gene matches. This CDR3 region has 14 residues. Germline CDR1 MDHEN, CDR2 SYDVKM. The CDR3 nucleotides are TGTGCCAGCAGTCCGGACAGGGGGTTATACGAGCAGTACTTC. As protein: CASSPDRGLYEQYF.

The table lists this clonotype with many counts. This chain joins TRBV12-3 or TRBV12-4 and TRBJ1-2, with TRBD1 matching 7 bases. This CDR3 is built from 14 residues. With 7 bases clipped from V and 4 bases from J, the junction kept 9 bases outside the gene matches. The CDR3 DNA sequence: TGTGCCAGCACCCCAGGGGGGCGCGGCTATGGCTACACCTTC. This translates into CASTPGGRGYGYTF.

J is TRBJ2-7 and V is TRBV12-3 or TRBV12-4; possibly TRBD1 for D (6 bases). CDR3 length: 14 amino acids. V was cut by 6 bases and J by 0 bases, with 12 bases left in between. The CDR3 sequence is CASSNTGFSYEQYF. Written as DNA, the CDR3 is TGTGCCAGCAGCAATACAGGGTTCTCCTACGAGCAGTACTTC.

The V gene is TRBV19, the J gene TRBJ2-2; perhaps TRBD1 as D (5 bases). V lost 3 bases and J lost 1, with 15 bases in between. Per germline, CDR1 LNHDA and CDR2 SQIVND (reference sequence). The CDR3 is 17 residues long. DNA for the CDR3: TGTGCCAGTAGTATGGGGCGTCACAGGAGGAACACCGGGGAGCTGTTTTTT. Translation gives CASSMGRHRRNTGELFF.

This clonotype was counted ten times or more. J is TRBJ2-3 and V is TRBV12-3 or TRBV12-4; 10 bases agree with TRBD2. The CDR3 contains 18 residues. V trimming: 2 bases; J trimming: 0 bases; junction bases outside the gene matches: 8. The CDR3 region is CASSLWASGGPSTDTQYF. Here the CDR3 DNA reads TGTGCCAGCAGTTTATGGGCTAGCGGGGGCCCTAGCACAGATACGCAGTATTTT.

There are many counts of this clonotype. J is TRBJ2-5 and V is TRBV2; 7 nucleotides line up with TRBD1. V lost 5 bases to trimming and J lost 5 bases; unmatched junction nucleotides: 8. The CDR3 has 14 amino acids. Per germline, CDR1 SNHLY and CDR2 FYNNEI. DNA of the CDR3: TGTGCCAGCAGTCCAGGGGGTGCTGTCGAGACCCAGTACTTC. Translated, it gives CASSPGGAVETQYF.

The table lists this clonotype with a few counts. The chain couples TRBV9 to TRBJ2-7; 9 nucleotides align to TRBD2. J lost 3 bases, V lost 1 base, and 2 bases had no gene match. CDR3 length: 14 residues. Germline V CDR1 and CDR2: SGDLS, YYNGEE. The CDR3 loop reads CASSVNSGSYEQYF. CDR3 DNA sequence: TGTGCCAGCAGCGTAAATAGCGGGAGCTACGAGCAGTACTTC.

Turning to this clonotype: This could be a read error, since a much larger clone is one nucleotide away. This chain joins TRBV7-2 and TRBJ1-5; perhaps TRBD1 as D (5 bases). Per germline, CDR1 SGHTA and CDR2 FQGNSA. The CDR3 is 13 amino acids. The chain's CDR3 is CPSSWGVGQPQHF. The DNA for the CDR3 is TGTCCCAGCAGCTGGGGGGTGGGTCAGCCCCAGCATTTT.

This clonotype occurred many times. The chain carries TRBV20-1 and TRBJ2-7, with a weak D call TRBD2 (7 bases). Looked up from germline, CDR1 is DFQATT and CDR2 is SNEGSKA (reference sequence). The germline V and J ends were trimmed by 6 bases and 5 bases, with 17 bases remaining between them. This CDR3 is built from 13 residues. The CDR3 sequence: CSAPAGAGHEQYF. The CDR3 DNA reads as TGCAGTGCCCCGGCGGGGGCTGGACACGAGCAGTACTTC.

In its sample, this clonotype was seen a few times. V and J are TRBV28 and TRBJ1-6; no reliable D call. The CDR3 has 14 amino acids. The ends were cut back, 3 bases at V and 7 bases at J, with 10 bases in the middle. Germline V gives CDR1 MDHEN, CDR2 SYDVKM. CDR3 coding DNA: TGTGCCAGCAGTTTGATAAGGAGAAATTCACCCCTCCACTTT. Its protein is CASSLIRRNSPLHF.

There are many counts of this clonotype. This rearrangement joins TRBV13 to TRBJ1-6; 7 positions match TRBD1. V trimming: 5 bases; J trimming: 12 bases; junction bases outside the gene matches: 4. CDR3 size: 12 residues. Per germline, CDR1 PRHDT and CDR2 FYEKMQ (reference sequence). DNA for the CDR3: TGTGCCAGCAGCCAACAGGGGATACCCCTCCACTTT. Its translation is CASSQQGIPLHF. The complete variable domain, with remaining parts taken from reference TRBV13 and TRBJ1-6, reads AAGVIQSPRHLIKEKRETATLKCYPIPRHDTVYWYQQGPGQDPQFLISFYEKMQSDKGSIPDRFSAQQFSDYHSELNMSSLELGDSALYFCASSQQGIPLHFGNGTRLTVT.

Details on this clonotype: Because the CDR3 is missing its conserved closing phenylalanine or tryptophan, this is likely a read error. The V call is TRBV5-4, the J call TRBJ1-2; no definite D call. The CDR3 is 13 amino acids. Germline CDR1 and CDR2: SGHNT and YYREEE (reference sequence). V was pared by 4 bases and J by 3 bases, with 10 bases between. In DNA form, the CDR3 reads TGTGCCAGCAGCCCGACGGTATACTATGGCTACACCCTC. Translated: CASSPTVYYGYTL.

The sample holds many counts of this clonotype. This chain uses TRBV5-1 with TRBJ1-2, with TRBD1 matching 10 bases. This CDR3 contains 17 residues. Germline V gene lookup returns CDR1 SGHRS and CDR2 YFSETQ. V lost 5 bases to trimming and J lost 4 bases; unmatched junction nucleotides: 14. CDR3 in amino acids: CASRLTGGDLSGYGYTF. CDR3 nucleotide sequence: TGCGCCAGCAGACTGACAGGGGGCGACCTTTCGGGCTATGGCTACACCTTC.

Many counts were recorded for this clonotype. The CDR3 DNA is TGTGCCAGCAGTTACGTTTCAAACGCAGGTCAGCCCCAGCATTTT. This translates into CASSYVSNAGQPQHF. V and J are TRBV6-5 and TRBJ1-5; no definite D call. The V end was cut by 2 bases, the J end by 6 bases, with 14 bases between. This CDR3 is built from 15 residues. CDR1 and CDR2 (germline): MNHEY, SVGAGI.

This clonotype was recorded at least ten times. This chain uses TRBV18 with TRBJ1-5; maybe TRBD1 (5 bases). This CDR3 is 14 amino acids long. Trimming stripped 2 bases from V and 2 bases from J, with 7 bases between. Germline V CDR1 and CDR2: KGHSH, LQKENI. CDR3 sequence (DNA): TGTGCCAGCTCACCAGACAGAGGCAATCAGCCCCAGCATTTT. Translated, it gives CASSPDRGNQPQHF.

The chain employs TRBV5-1 and TRBJ2-2; D remains ambiguous. Germline V gives CDR1 SGHRS, CDR2 YFSETQ. This CDR3 has 13 residues. V gave up 7 bases and J gave up 4 bases, with 11 bases separating them. The CDR3 bases are TGCGCCAGCGGTGCCCGGGTCACCGGGGAGCTGTTTTTT. Translating gives CASGARVTGELFF.

This chain links TRBV7-9 with TRBJ2-1; tentatively, D is TRBD1 or TRBD2 (5 bases each). Germline V gene data show CDR1 as SEHNR and CDR2 as FQNEAQ (reference sequence). The CDR3 loop spans 17 amino acids. Trimming left V 5 bases short and J 0 bases short, with 17 bases between. The chain's CDR3 is CASSLGSGASSYNEQFF. The CDR3 DNA is TGTGCCAGCAGCCTCGGTTCCGGGGCGAGCTCCTACAATGAGCAGTTCTTC.

This clonotype was seen at least ten times. The chain links TRBV5-1 to TRBJ2-3; 9 bases line up with TRBD2. CDR3 size: 18 residues. Trimming removed 3 bases from V and 8 bases from J; junction bases left unmatched: 19. Germline-derived CDR1 and CDR2 are SGHRS and YFSETQ. The CDR3 sequence: CASSSARGTARGRGTQYF. The CDR3, as DNA: TGCGCCAGCAGCTCGGCCCGAGGGACAGCCCGCGGGAGGGGTACGCAGTATTTT.

This clonotype has a count of ten or more. The gene calls are TRBV12-3 or TRBV12-4 and TRBJ2-2, with D unclear. The CDR3 spans 15 residues. Trimming left V 2 bases short and J 0 bases short, with 7 bases between. CDR3 DNA: TGTGCCAGCAGTTTATTCCTCGCGAACACCGGGGAGCTGTTTTTT. Amino acids: CASSLFLANTGELFF.

The rearrangement links TRBV7-3 to TRBJ2-3; 9 nucleotides line up with TRBD2. The CDR3 length is 16 residues. Germline lookup yields CDR1 SGHTA and CDR2 FQGTGA. Trimming cost V 5 bases and J 1 base; bases outside gene matches: 7. The CDR3 here is CASSRGTSRRTDTQYF. In nucleotides, the CDR3 is TGTGCCAGCAGCCGTGGGACTAGCAGACGCACAGATACGCAGTATTTT.

This clonotype was detected many times. The chain carries TRBV11-2 and TRBJ2-3, with D perhaps TRBD1 (6 bases). V was pared by 2 bases and J by 0 bases, with 9 bases between. Looked up from germline, CDR1 is SGHAT and CDR2 is FQNNGV. CDR3 length: 15 amino acids. The CDR3 DNA follows: TGTGCCAGCAGCTTACTGGGACATAGCACAGATACGCAGTATTTT. It encodes CASSLLGHSTDTQYF.

This clonotype was found a few times. The J gene is TRBJ2-7, the V gene TRBV29-1; weak D call: TRBD2 (6 bases). The CDR3 contains 14 residues. V gave up 4 bases and J gave up 0 bases, with 13 bases separating them. Germline assignment: CDR1 SQVTM and CDR2 ANQGSEA. This chain's CDR3 is CSVAGAGHSYEQYF. The CDR3 DNA reads TGCAGCGTTGCAGGAGCGGGCCACTCCTACGAGCAGTACTTC.